This paragraph reports one TCR beta chain. These data come from a study of blood T cell repertoires in COVID-19. About the research overall: The cDNA or gDNA used as material had been derived from T cells, B-cell-depleted T cells, or PBMCs.

Per the original data handling: Using reference gene primer amplification, nucleated cell counts were estimated. TCRdb's table, derived via immunoSEQ multiplex PCR, lists solely in-frame clones and lacks some. That table furnishes V, J and clone size, whereas the DNA furnished D and trimming. This table holds about 190,000 clones, 65% to 80% found once. The CDR3 runs 14 residues. V was pared by 4 bases and J by 5 bases, with 14 bases between. The V gene's germline CDR1 is LGHNA and CDR2 YNFKEQ. This sequence originates from a man aged 50 or older who had recovered from COVID-19. The chain joins TRBV4-2 to TRBJ2-5, with D perhaps matching TRBD2 (5 bases). Sequenced material: peripheral blood. In nucleotides, the CDR3 is TGTGCCAGCAGCCGGCAACTAGGGTGGGAGACCCAGTACTTC. This codes for CASSRQLGWETQYF.